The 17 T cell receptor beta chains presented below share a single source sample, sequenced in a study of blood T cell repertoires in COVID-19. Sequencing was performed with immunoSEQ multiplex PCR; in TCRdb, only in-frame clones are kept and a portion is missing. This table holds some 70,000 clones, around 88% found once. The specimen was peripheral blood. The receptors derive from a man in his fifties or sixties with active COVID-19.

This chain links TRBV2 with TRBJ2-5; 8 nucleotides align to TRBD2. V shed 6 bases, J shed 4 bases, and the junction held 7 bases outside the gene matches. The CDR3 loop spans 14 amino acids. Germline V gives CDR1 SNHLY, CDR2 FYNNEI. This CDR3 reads CASSLGGAAETQYF. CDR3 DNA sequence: TGTGCCAGCAGCCTCGGGGGGGCCGCAGAGACCCAGTACTTC.

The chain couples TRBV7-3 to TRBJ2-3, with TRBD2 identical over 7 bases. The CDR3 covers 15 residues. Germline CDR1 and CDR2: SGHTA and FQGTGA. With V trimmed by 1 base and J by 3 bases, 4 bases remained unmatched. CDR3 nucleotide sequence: TGTGCCAGCAGCTTAAGCGGGAGTGGGACAGATACGCAGTATTTT. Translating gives CASSLSGSGTDTQYF.

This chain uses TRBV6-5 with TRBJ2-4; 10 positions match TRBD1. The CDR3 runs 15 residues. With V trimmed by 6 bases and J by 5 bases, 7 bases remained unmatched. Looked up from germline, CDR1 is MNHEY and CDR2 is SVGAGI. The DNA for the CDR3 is TGTGCCAGCAGGCGGGACAGGGGACGTCAAAACATTCAGTACTTC. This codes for CASRRDRGRQNIQYF.

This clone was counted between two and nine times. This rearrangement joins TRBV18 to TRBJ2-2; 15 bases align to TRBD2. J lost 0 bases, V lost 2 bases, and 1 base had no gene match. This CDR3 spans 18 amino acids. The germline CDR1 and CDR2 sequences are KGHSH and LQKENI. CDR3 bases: TGTGCCAGCTCACCAAGGACTAGCGGGAGGGCGAACACCGGGGAGCTGTTTTTT. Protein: CASSPRTSGRANTGELFF.

CDR3 sequence: CASSTLGATNSNQPQHF. The DNA for the CDR3 is TGTGCCAGCAGCACCCTGGGGGCTACAAATAGCAATCAGCCCCAGCATTTT. This chain links TRBV21-1 with TRBJ1-5; the D segment call TRBD1 is taken from the table without a DNA check. TRBV21-1 is a known pseudogene. The CDR3 extends over 17 amino acids.

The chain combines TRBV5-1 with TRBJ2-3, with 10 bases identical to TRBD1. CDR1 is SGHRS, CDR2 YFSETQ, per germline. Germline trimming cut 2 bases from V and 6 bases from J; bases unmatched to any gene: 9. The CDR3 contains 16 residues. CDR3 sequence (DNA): TGCGCCAGCAGCTTCACTCCCGGGACAGGGGTGGATACGCAGTATTTT. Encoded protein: CASSFTPGTGVDTQYF.

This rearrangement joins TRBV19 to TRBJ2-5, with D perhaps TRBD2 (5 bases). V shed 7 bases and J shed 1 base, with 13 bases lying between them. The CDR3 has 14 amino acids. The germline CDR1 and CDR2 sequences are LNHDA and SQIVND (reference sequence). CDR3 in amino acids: CASKASPIQETQYF. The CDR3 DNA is TGTGCCAGTAAGGCTAGCCCCATCCAAGAGACCCAGTACTTC.

The CDR3 region has the DNA TGTGCCAGTAGTATAGCAGGGGCCCAGCCCCAGCATTTT. Translation gives CASSIAGAQPQHF. The chain carries TRBV19 and TRBJ1-5, with D maybe TRBD1 (6 bases). CDR3 length: 13 amino acids. V was pared by 1 base and J by 7 bases, with 8 bases between. Germline V lookup: CDR1 LNHDA, CDR2 SQIVND (reference sequence).

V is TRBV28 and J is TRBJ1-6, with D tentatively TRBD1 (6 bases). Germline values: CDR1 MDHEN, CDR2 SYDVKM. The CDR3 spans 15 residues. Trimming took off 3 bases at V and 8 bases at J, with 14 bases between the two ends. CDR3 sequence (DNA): TGTGCCAGCAGTTTGCCGGGAACAGGGCATTCACCCCTCCACTTT. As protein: CASSLPGTGHSPLHF.

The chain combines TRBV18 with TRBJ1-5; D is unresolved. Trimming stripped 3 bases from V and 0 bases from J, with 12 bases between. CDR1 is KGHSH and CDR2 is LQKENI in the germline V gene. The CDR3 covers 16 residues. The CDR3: CASSPSVGDSNQPQHF. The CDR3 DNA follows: TGTGCCAGCTCACCGTCGGTCGGGGATAGCAATCAGCCCCAGCATTTT.

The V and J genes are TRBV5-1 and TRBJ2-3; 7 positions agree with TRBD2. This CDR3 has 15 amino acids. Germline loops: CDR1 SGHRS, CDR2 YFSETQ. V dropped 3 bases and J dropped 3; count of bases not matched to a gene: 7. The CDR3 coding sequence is TGCGCCAGCAGCTCCGCTAGCGGCCGGACAGATACGCAGTATTTT. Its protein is CASSSASGRTDTQYF.

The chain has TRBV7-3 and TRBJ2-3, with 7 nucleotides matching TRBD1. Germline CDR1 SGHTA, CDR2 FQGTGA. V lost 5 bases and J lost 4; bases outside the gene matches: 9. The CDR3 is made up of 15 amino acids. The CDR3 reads CASSPRGRAADTQYF. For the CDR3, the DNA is TGTGCCAGCAGCCCTAGGGGGCGAGCGGCAGATACGCAGTATTTT. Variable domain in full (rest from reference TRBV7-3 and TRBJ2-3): GAGVSQTPSNKVTEKGKYVELRCDPISGHTALYWYRQSLGQGPEFLIYFQGTGAADDSGLPNDRFFAVRPEGSVSTLKIQRTERGDSAVYLCASSPRGRAADTQYFGPGTRLTVL.

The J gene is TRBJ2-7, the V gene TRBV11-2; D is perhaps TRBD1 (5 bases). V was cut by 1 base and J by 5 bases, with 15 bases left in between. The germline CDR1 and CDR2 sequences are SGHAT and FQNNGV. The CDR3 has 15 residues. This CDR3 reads CASSLGQWARDEQYF. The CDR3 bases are TGTGCCAGCAGCTTAGGACAGTGGGCACGGGACGAGCAGTACTTC.

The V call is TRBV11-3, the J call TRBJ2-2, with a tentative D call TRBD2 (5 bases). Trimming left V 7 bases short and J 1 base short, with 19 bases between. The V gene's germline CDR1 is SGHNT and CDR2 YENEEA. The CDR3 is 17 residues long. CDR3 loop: CASTDGSGKGNTGELFF. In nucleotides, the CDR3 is TGTGCCAGCACCGACGGGTCCGGGAAGGGGAACACCGGGGAGCTGTTTTTT.

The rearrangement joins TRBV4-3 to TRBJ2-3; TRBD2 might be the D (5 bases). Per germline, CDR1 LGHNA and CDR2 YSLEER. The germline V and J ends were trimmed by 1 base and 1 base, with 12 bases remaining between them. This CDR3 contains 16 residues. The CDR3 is CASSQATLAGTDTQYF. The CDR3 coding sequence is TGCGCCAGCAGCCAAGCCACCCTAGCCGGCACAGATACGCAGTATTTT.

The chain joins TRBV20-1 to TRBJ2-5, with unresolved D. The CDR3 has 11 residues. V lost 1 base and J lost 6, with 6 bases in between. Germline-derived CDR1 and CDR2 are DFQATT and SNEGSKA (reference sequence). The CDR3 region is CSARAVKTQYF. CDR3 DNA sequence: TGCAGTGCTAGAGCGGTGAAGACCCAGTACTTC.

The CDR3 spells CASSPRDRPTDTQYF. In DNA form, the CDR3 reads TGCGCCAGCAGCCCCAGGGACAGACCCACAGATACGCAGTATTTT. The chain has TRBV4-1 and TRBJ2-3, with 7 bases aligning to TRBD1. The length of the CDR3 is 15 residues. V gave up 4 bases and J gave up 2 bases; unmatched junction bases: 6. Germline CDR1 MGHRA, CDR2 YSYEKL.